This T cell receptor (beta chain) was profiled in a study of control samples from healthy donors and cancer patients. CDR1 is LNHDA and CDR2 is SQIVND in the germline V gene (reference sequence). The CDR3 has 13 residues. V lost 4 bases, J lost 10 bases, and 15 bases lay in between. Method: immunoSEQ multiplex PCR; TCRdb's copy keeps in-frame clones and lacks some. Found here are roughly 120,000 clones, roughly 90% of them singletons; the top ten hold almost 40%. Sequencing used blood. The source of this sequence is a man in his forties or fifties in good health. The chain links TRBV19 to TRBJ2-3, with a weak D call TRBD1 (6 bases). In nucleotides, the CDR3 is TGTGCCAGTAGTAAGGGTGAAGGGACACCGCAGTATTTT. Translation: CASSKGEGTPQYF.